The 29 T cell receptor beta chains in this list originate from one sample, sequenced in a study of T cells after yellow fever vaccination. TCRdb used MiXCR to reprocess the 5' RACE reads, holding one entry per CDR3 protein. The data contain approximately 300,000 distinct CDR3 sequences, approximately 13% of them singletons. This specimen consisted of CD4+ T cells sorted from PBMCs, obtained 45 days after the yellow fever booster vaccination. The receptors derive from a man younger than 45 who received the YFV17D yellow fever vaccine.

V usage is TRBV21-1 and J usage is TRBJ1-6; the table names TRBD1, a call not compared with the DNA. TRBV21-1 is given as a pseudogene. The CDR3 spans 16 residues. CDR3 nucleotide sequence: TGTGCCAGCAGCGAGAGACCCCCAAACCGGAATTCACCCCTCCACTTT. Amino acids: CASSERPPNRNSPLHF.

Many counts were recorded for this clonotype. The J gene is TRBJ2-3, the V gene TRBV6-5, with 8 nucleotides matching TRBD2. Germline V gives CDR1 MNHEY, CDR2 SVGAGI. Trimming at V came to 0 bases and at J to 6 bases, leaving 5 bases not matched to a gene. The length of the CDR3 is 15 residues. The CDR3 sequence: CASSYSRAGVDTQYF. CDR3 DNA sequence: TGTGCCAGCAGTTACTCGAGAGCGGGAGTGGATACGCAGTATTTT.

This clonotype was observed a few times. The rearrangement uses TRBV27 and TRBJ1-1; unclear D gene. The CDR3 is 15 amino acids. CDR1 and CDR2 from the germline V gene are MNHEY and SMNVEV (reference sequence). Trimming took off 4 bases at V and 2 bases at J, with 14 bases between the two ends. CDR3 sequence (DNA): TGTGCCAGCAGTTCTAATGGGTTATCTAACACTGAAGCTTTCTTT. This codes for CASSSNGLSNTEAFF.

The chain couples TRBV7-2 to TRBJ1-2; 7 nucleotides align to TRBD1. The germline V gene has CDR1 SGHTA and CDR2 FQGNSA. V lost 4 bases to trimming and J lost 3 bases; unmatched junction nucleotides: 2. The CDR3 has 13 amino acids. The DNA for the CDR3 is TGTGCCAGCAGCTCGGACAGGCACTATGGCTACACCTTC. Amino acids: CASSSDRHYGYTF.

This clonotype was recorded many times. The chain combines TRBV7-8 with TRBJ2-1; TRBD1 matches at 8 bases. The CDR3 is 15 amino acids. Germline V gene lookup returns CDR1 SGHVS and CDR2 FQNEAQ. V was pared by 5 bases and J by 4 bases, with 7 bases of the junction left unmatched. CDR3 nucleotides: TGTGCCAGCAGCATCGACAGGGGTGGGTACAATGAGCAGTTCTTC. This codes for CASSIDRGGYNEQFF.

This clonotype was detected only a few times. This chain joins TRBV6-6 and TRBJ2-7; no firm D call. The CDR3 is 13 amino acids. V shed 2 bases and J shed 6 bases, with 11 bases lying between them. The germline V gene encodes CDR1 MNHNY and CDR2 SVGAGI (reference sequence). This chain's CDR3 is CASSYQTSGEQYF. Written as DNA, the CDR3 is TGTGCCAGCAGTTACCAGACCTCCGGCGAGCAGTACTTC.

This clonotype was observed a few times. This chain joins TRBV14 and TRBJ2-1, with 14 bases aligning to TRBD2. CDR3 length: 15 residues. Germline V gene lookup returns CDR1 SGHDN and CDR2 FVKESK. J was trimmed by 10 bases and V by 5 bases; bases with no gene match: 7. The CDR3 region is CASSGGTSGRREQFF. DNA of the CDR3: TGTGCCAGCAGCGGAGGGACTAGCGGGAGACGGGAGCAGTTCTTC.

The chain carries TRBV15 and TRBJ2-7; TRBD1 is a possible D gene (6 bases). CDR3 length: 13 amino acids. The V and J ends lost 3 bases and 3 bases respectively, with 9 bases between them. Germline V gene data show CDR1 as LNHNV and CDR2 as YYDKDF (reference sequence). This CDR3 is CATSSAQGYEQYF. In DNA form, the CDR3 reads TGTGCCACCAGCAGCGCACAGGGCTACGAGCAGTACTTC.

The chain joins TRBV5-1 to TRBJ1-1; D is perhaps TRBD1 (5 bases). This CDR3 region has 13 residues. V was clipped by 5 bases and J by 0 bases, with 8 bases between them. CDR1 is SGHRS, CDR2 YFSETQ, per germline. The CDR3 DNA follows: TGCGCCAGCAGAGCCAGGGTGAACACTGAAGCTTTCTTT. This gives the protein CASRARVNTEAFF. Drawing the rest from reference TRBV5-1 and TRBJ1-1, the complete variable domain is KAGVTQTPRYLIKTRGQQVTLSCSPISGHRSVSWYQQTPGQGLQFLFEYFSETQRNKGNFPGRFSGRQFSNSRSEMNVSTLELGDSALYLCASRARVNTEAFFGQGTRLTVV.

In its sample, this clonotype was seen many times. The chain carries TRBV20-1 and TRBJ2-1; no firm D call. V lost 4 bases, J lost 8 bases, and 9 bases lay in between. The CDR3 is made up of 11 amino acids. Germline lookup yields CDR1 DFQATT and CDR2 SNEGSKA (reference sequence). CDR3 sequence (DNA): TGCAGTGCTAAGGGCCGCCATGAGCAGTTCTTC. Residues: CSAKGRHEQFF.

This clonotype was seen more than once but under ten times. The chain has TRBV20-1 and TRBJ1-5, with D hard to call. The CDR3 has 13 residues. V dropped 1 base and J dropped 11 bases, with 15 bases sitting between them. Germline V CDR1 and CDR2: DFQATT, SNEGSKA (reference sequence). In DNA, the CDR3 is TGCAGTGCTAGAGCAGACGCCGATGGGTCCCAGCATTTT. Protein sequence: CSARADADGSQHF.

This chain links TRBV5-1 with TRBJ2-1, with 7 bases aligning to TRBD2. The CDR3 spans 15 residues. From germline, CDR1 is SGHRS and CDR2 YFSETQ. V lost 0 bases, J lost 7 bases, and 7 bases stayed unmatched. The DNA for the CDR3 is TGCGCCAGCAGCTTGGCTGGCGGGAGTAGGAATGAGCAGTTCTTC. Translation: CASSLAGGSRNEQFF.

The chain carries TRBV20-1 and TRBJ2-2; unclear D gene. The ends were cut back, 5 bases at V and 0 bases at J, with 13 bases in the middle. The CDR3 contains 15 residues. Germline V gene data show CDR1 as DFQATT and CDR2 as SNEGSKA (reference sequence). The CDR3 region is CSAPSPAANTGELFF. In DNA form, the CDR3 reads TGCAGTGCTCCCTCCCCGGCAGCGAACACCGGGGAGCTGTTTTTT.

Only a few counts were recorded for this clonotype. The J gene is TRBJ2-1, the V gene TRBV6-2 or TRBV6-3, with 8 bases fitting TRBD2. CDR1 is MNHEY and CDR2 is SVGEGT in the germline V gene. The CDR3 is made up of 15 amino acids. The V gene end was trimmed by 7 bases and the J gene end by 3 bases; junction bases not matched to a gene: 8. The CDR3 nucleotides read TGTGCCAGCACCGGACGGGCGGGAGGCTACAATGAGCAGTTCTTC. Its protein is CASTGRAGGYNEQFF.

This clonotype occurred a few times. The gene calls are TRBV7-9 and TRBJ1-1; 7 bases are shared with TRBD1. This CDR3 is 12 amino acids long. Trimming took 5 bases from V and 6 from J; bases not matched to a gene: 3. Germline CDR1 and CDR2: SEHNR and FQNEAQ (reference sequence). For the CDR3, the DNA is TGTGCCAGCAGCCGAGACAGGGCTGAAGCTTTCTTT. It translates to CASSRDRAEAFF.

This clonotype was observed a handful of times. V usage is TRBV7-2 and J usage is TRBJ2-2; the D is unclear. CDR1 is SGHTA and CDR2 is FQGNSA in the germline V gene. This CDR3 is built from 11 residues. The V and J ends lost 5 bases and 8 bases respectively, with 6 bases between them. The DNA of the CDR3 is TGTGCCAGCAGCCACGAGGGGGAGCTGTTTTTT. Its translation is CASSHEGELFF. Variable domain in full (rest from reference TRBV7-2 and TRBJ2-2): GAGVSQSPSNKVTEKGKDVELRCDPISGHTALYWYRQSLGQGLEFLIYFQGNSAPDKSGLPSDRFSAERTGGSVSTLTIQRTQQEDSAVYLCASSHEGELFFGEGSRLTVL.

As DNA, the CDR3 is TGTGCCAGCAGCTCTCTGAACACCGGGGAGCTGTTTTTT. Translation: CASSSLNTGELFF. The J gene is TRBJ2-2, the V gene TRBV7-2; D unresolved. CDR1 is SGHTA and CDR2 is FQGNSA in the germline V gene. The V end was cut by 4 bases, the J end by 1 base, with 4 bases between. The CDR3 runs 13 residues.

This clonotype was counted a few times. This rearrangement joins TRBV5-6 to TRBJ2-5; D ambiguous. CDR3 size: 17 residues. The V end lost 0 bases, the J end lost 0 bases, and 15 bases lay between the germline ends. In germline, CDR1 is SGHDT, CDR2 YYEEEE. CDR3 amino acids: CASSLVGYGTDQETQYF. For the CDR3, the DNA is TGTGCCAGCAGCTTGGTAGGGTACGGAACCGACCAAGAGACCCAGTACTTC.

This chain connects TRBV3-1 to TRBJ2-1, with 9 positions matching TRBD2. CDR3 length: 16 residues. From germline, CDR1 is LGHDT and CDR2 YNNKEL (reference sequence). Trimming took 4 bases from V and 3 from J; bases not matched to a gene: 7. This chain's CDR3 is CASSPQGAGGYNEQFF. CDR3 DNA: TGTGCCAGCAGCCCGCAGGGAGCGGGAGGCTACAATGAGCAGTTCTTC.

The chain recombines TRBV7-9 with TRBJ2-3; 10 nucleotides agree with TRBD1. The CDR3 loop spans 16 amino acids. Per germline, CDR1 SEHNR and CDR2 FQNEAQ (reference sequence). V shed 6 bases and J 2 bases; nucleotides not matched to a gene: 8. As DNA, the CDR3 is TGTGCCAGCAGGGCCACGGGGACAGGGGACACAGATACGCAGTATTTT. Its translation is CASRATGTGDTDTQYF.

This clonotype was observed a handful of times. This sequence joins TRBV6-1 and TRBJ2-3, with TRBD1 identical over 8 bases. The germline CDR1 and CDR2 sequences are MNHNS and SASEGT. Losses at the gene ends were 7 bases for V and 10 bases for J; bases not matched to a gene: 16. The CDR3 is made up of 15 amino acids. Here the CDR3 DNA reads TGTGCCAGCACCTCTGATCAGGACAGGGCTTTGGCGCAGTATTTT. Its translation is CASTSDQDRALAQYF.

The chain uses TRBV7-2 and TRBJ2-7, with 8 bases lining up with TRBD2. The CDR3 runs to 16 residues. Unmatched junction bases numbered 11, after V lost 5 bases and J lost 2 bases. Germline V CDR1 and CDR2: SGHTA, FQGNSA. This chain's CDR3 is CASSLSTGGEAYEQYF. DNA of the CDR3: TGTGCCAGCAGCCTTTCTACCGGGGGGGAAGCCTACGAGCAGTACTTC.

The genes are TRBV5-4 and TRBJ2-1, with unresolved D. This CDR3 is built from 12 residues. Looked up from germline, CDR1 is SGHNT and CDR2 is YYREEE (reference sequence). V was cut by 4 bases and J by 8 bases, with 10 bases left in between. In DNA, the CDR3 is TGTGCCAGCAGCGTACGGAAGGATGAGCAGTTCTTC. Translation: CASSVRKDEQFF.

In this sample, this clonotype turned up a few times. The rearrangement links TRBV20-1 to TRBJ1-5; TRBD1 aligns across 7 bases. CDR3 length: 15 residues. Germline V gene data show CDR1 as DFQATT and CDR2 as SNEGSKA (reference sequence). The ends lost 6 bases at V and 1 base at J; junction bases unmatched: 9. CDR3 region: CSANDRALSNQPQHF. The CDR3 bases are TGCAGTGCGAACGACAGGGCCCTGAGCAATCAGCCCCAGCATTTT.

This clonotype was seen more than once but under ten times. This rearrangement joins TRBV29-1 to TRBJ1-2, with D perhaps matching TRBD1 (6 bases). CDR1 SQVTM and CDR2 ANQGSEA come from the germline V gene. CDR3 length: 13 residues. V lost 6 bases, J lost 4 bases, and 15 bases lay in between. CDR3 protein: CSVETGSTYGYTF. The DNA of the CDR3 is TGCAGCGTGGAGACAGGTTCTACCTATGGCTACACCTTC.

The chain joins TRBV20-1 to TRBJ2-7; D uncertain. There are 14 residues in the CDR3. The germline gives CDR1 DFQATT, CDR2 SNEGSKA (reference sequence). The V gene lost 3 bases and the J gene lost 0 bases, with 12 bases spanning the gap. The CDR3 loop reads CSASQYSNSYEQYF. The DNA of the CDR3 is TGCAGTGCTAGTCAGTACTCTAACTCCTACGAGCAGTACTTC.

V is TRBV5-6 and J is TRBJ2-7; tentatively, D is TRBD2 (6 bases). Trimming took off 4 bases at V and 1 base at J, with 15 bases between the two ends. Germline V lookup: CDR1 SGHDT, CDR2 YYEEEE. The CDR3 spans 15 residues. CDR3 sequence: CASSITLTSSYEQYF. The CDR3 nucleotides read TGTGCCAGCAGCATAACTTTGACTAGTTCCTACGAGCAGTACTTC.

In its sample, this clonotype was seen many times. In DNA, the CDR3 is TGTGCCGCCACCACTGACTATTTGAACACTGAAGCTTTCTTT. Translation gives CAATTDYLNTEAFF. The chain has TRBV10-3 and TRBJ1-1, with no clear D. The CDR3 length is 14 residues. Trimming left V 11 bases short and J 0 bases short, with 16 bases between. Germline loops: CDR1 ENHRY, CDR2 SYGVKD.

A few counts support this clonotype. This rearrangement joins TRBV20-1 to TRBJ2-1; D unresolved. V dropped 6 bases and J dropped 0 bases, with 15 bases sitting between them. This CDR3 spans 15 amino acids. The germline CDR1 and CDR2 sequences are DFQATT and SNEGSKA (reference sequence). CDR3 residues: CSALLRPSSYNEQFF. CDR3 sequence (DNA): TGCAGTGCCCTCTTACGGCCTAGCTCCTACAATGAGCAGTTCTTC.